The 25 T cell receptor beta chains in this list originate from one sample, sequenced in a study of blood T cell repertoires in COVID-19. Only in-frame clones appear in the TCRdb table, and some are missing; sequencing was by immunoSEQ multiplex PCR. The sample lists about 15,000 clones; 80% to 90% were seen once. The material sequenced was peripheral blood. The receptors were gathered from a human donor in a cohort sampled during active COVID-19.

The CDR3 reads CASSLGLAGGVTGELFF. Written as DNA, the CDR3 is TGTGCCAGCAGCCTCGGACTAGCGGGAGGAGTCACCGGGGAGCTGTTTTTT. The J gene is TRBJ2-2, the V gene TRBV5-4; 14 nucleotides align to TRBD2. Germline V gene data show CDR1 as SGHNT and CDR2 as YYREEE (reference sequence). CDR3 length: 17 residues. The V gene end was trimmed by 4 bases and the J gene end by 4 bases; junction bases not matched to a gene: 6.

This chain links TRBV27 with TRBJ2-2; D is possibly TRBD2 (6 bases). CDR3 length equals 14 residues. Germline lookup yields CDR1 MNHEY and CDR2 SMNVEV (reference sequence). The V end lost 3 bases, the J end lost 3 bases, and 8 bases lay between the germline ends. This chain's CDR3 is CASSFRGDTGELFF. The CDR3 nucleotides read TGTGCCAGCAGTTTTCGCGGGGACACCGGGGAGCTGTTTTTT.

The chain joins TRBV3-1 (or the pseudogene TRBV3-2) to TRBJ2-1, with D tentatively TRBD1 (5 bases). V was pared by 0 bases and J by 7 bases, with 13 bases between. The germline CDR1 and CDR2 sequences are LGHDT and YNNKEL (reference sequence). The CDR3 totals 15 residues. The CDR3, as DNA: TGTGCCAGCAGCCAAGATTTAGGGGTTTGGAATGAGCAGTTCTTC. Amino acid sequence: CASSQDLGVWNEQFF.

The rearrangement links TRBV2 to TRBJ2-7; 8 bases are a match to TRBD2. Trimming at V came to 4 bases and at J to 1 base, leaving 3 bases not matched to a gene. The CDR3 is made up of 14 amino acids. Germline V gene lookup returns CDR1 SNHLY and CDR2 FYNNEI. CDR3 coding DNA: TGTGCCAGCAGTGTACTAGCGGAGTCCTACGAGCAGTACTTC. Amino acids: CASSVLAESYEQYF.

This chain links TRBV7-3 with TRBJ1-3, with 7 bases lining up with TRBD1. Germline CDR1 is SGHTA and CDR2 is FQGTGA. After removal of 2 bases from V and 0 bases from J, the junction contained 1 base not matched to a gene. The CDR3 is made up of 15 amino acids. CDR3 amino acids: CASSLSGGSGNTIYF. The CDR3 DNA follows: TGTGCCAGCAGCTTATCAGGGGGCTCTGGAAACACCATATATTTT.

CDR3: CASSIRGEGSPLHF. The CDR3 DNA reads as TGTGCCAGTAGTATCCGGGGGGAAGGTTCACCCCTCCACTTT. The V call is TRBV19, the J call TRBJ1-6; D perhaps matches TRBD1 (5 bases). Germline CDR1 LNHDA, CDR2 SQIVND (reference sequence). The CDR3 loop spans 14 amino acids. Trimming took 3 bases from V and 9 from J, leaving 12 bases between them.

J is TRBJ1-2 and V is TRBV6-2 or TRBV6-3; the D is unclear. This CDR3 has 12 residues. With 6 bases removed from V and 4 bases from J, the gap between germline ends came to 9 bases. CDR1 and CDR2 (germline): MNHEY, SVGEGT. As DNA, the CDR3 is TGTGCCAGCAGCCGATACACCTATGGCTACACCTTC. It yields the protein CASSRYTYGYTF.

The V and J genes are TRBV28 and TRBJ2-7, with 8 positions matching TRBD1. CDR3 length: 15 residues. The V and J ends lost 4 bases and 2 bases, in that order; junction bases with no gene match: 7. From germline, CDR1 is MDHEN and CDR2 SYDVKM. The CDR3 spells CASSSGQGITYEQYF. The CDR3 nucleotides are TGTGCCAGCAGTTCTGGACAGGGAATAACCTACGAGCAGTACTTC.

This chain connects TRBV20-1 to TRBJ1-5; tentatively, D is TRBD1 (5 bases). The germline V and J ends were trimmed by 3 bases and 8 bases, with 14 bases remaining between them. The CDR3 loop spans 13 amino acids. Germline values: CDR1 DFQATT, CDR2 SNEGSKA (reference sequence). The CDR3 here is CSASGRAFEPQHF. As DNA, the CDR3 is TGCAGTGCTAGTGGCAGGGCCTTTGAGCCCCAGCATTTT.

This chain connects TRBV28 to TRBJ1-5, with TRBD1 matching over 8 bases. J gave up 2 bases and V 6 bases, and 15 bases lay outside the gene matches. The germline CDR1 and CDR2 sequences are MDHEN and SYDVKM. This CDR3 has 18 amino acids. As DNA, the CDR3 is TGTGCCAGCAGCCTCCCGAGACAGGGGAATAGAGGCAATCAGCCCCAGCATTTT. It is translated as CASSLPRQGNRGNQPQHF.

The chain employs TRBV10-1 and TRBJ2-5, with 8 bases that match TRBD1. The CDR3 runs 15 residues. With V trimmed by 5 bases and J by 5 bases, 10 bases remained unmatched. Germline CDR1 is WNHNN and CDR2 is SYGVQD (reference sequence). This chain's CDR3 is CASSTGQGYSETQYF. CDR3 DNA: TGCGCCAGCAGTACTGGACAGGGATACAGCGAGACCCAGTACTTC.

The CDR3 DNA follows: TGTGCCAGCAAAGGGACAGGGGTCAACACCGGGGAGCTGTTTTTT. Translation gives CASKGTGVNTGELFF. The chain recombines TRBV7-9 with TRBJ2-2, with 10 bases matching TRBD1. The CDR3 contains 15 residues. The germline CDR1 and CDR2 sequences are SEHNR and FQNEAQ (reference sequence). Losses at the gene ends were 7 bases for V and 2 bases for J; bases not matched to a gene: 4.

This sequence joins TRBV29-1 and TRBJ1-2; D is possibly TRBD1 (5 bases). Germline CDR1 reads SQVTM; CDR2 reads ANQGSEA. V gave up 4 bases and J gave up 4 bases, with 13 bases separating them. The CDR3 has 13 amino acids. CDR3 nucleotide sequence: TGCAGCGTTGCCCCCGGAGGGACCTATGGCTACACCTTC. This sequence encodes CSVAPGGTYGYTF.

Only a few counts were recorded for this clone. V is TRBV29-1 and J is TRBJ2-7; 9 nucleotides agree with TRBD2. The V gene's germline CDR1 is SQVTM and CDR2 ANQGSEA. This CDR3 is 11 amino acids long. Trimming at V came to 6 bases and at J to 11 bases, leaving 8 bases not matched to a gene. The CDR3 DNA is TGCAGCGTCGCGATAGCGGGAGCCGAGTACTTC. This codes for CSVAIAGAEYF.

The chain couples TRBV27 to TRBJ2-7; D remains ambiguous. The CDR3 totals 14 residues. CDR1 is MNHEY and CDR2 is SMNVEV in the germline V gene (reference sequence). V lost 5 bases and J 0 bases, leaving 11 bases between the germline ends. DNA of the CDR3: TGTGCCAGCAGTAGGCACGCAGGCTCCTACGAGCAGTACTTC. Residues: CASSRHAGSYEQYF.

The genes are TRBV20-1 and TRBJ1-5; no clear D. Between the trimmed V and J ends, which lost 3 bases and 0 bases, there was a span of 9 bases. This CDR3 comprises 14 residues. Germline CDR1 and CDR2: DFQATT and SNEGSKA (reference sequence). The CDR3 region is CSASLEYSNQPQHF. The CDR3 DNA follows: TGCAGTGCTAGTCTCGAGTATAGCAATCAGCCCCAGCATTTT.

The chain carries TRBV27 and TRBJ1-5; D might be TRBD1 (6 bases). Germline CDR1 and CDR2: MNHEY and SMNVEV (reference sequence). The CDR3 spans 14 residues. Trimming pared 6 bases from V and 7 bases from J, leaving 16 bases between. DNA of the CDR3: TGTGCCAGCAGCTCTAACAGGGAGGGACAGCCCCAGCATTTT. This encodes CASSSNREGQPQHF.

The chain couples TRBV2 to TRBJ2-7, with 9 bases lining up with TRBD2. Per germline, CDR1 SNHLY and CDR2 FYNNEI. The CDR3 sequence is 14 residues long. Unmatched junction bases numbered 5, after V lost 3 bases and J lost 5 bases. CDR3 nucleotides: TGTGCCAGCAGTGACCCTAGCGGGGCCCACGAGCAGTACTTC. Protein product: CASSDPSGAHEQYF. The variable domain in full, completed from reference TRBV2 and TRBJ2-7, reads EPEVTQTPSHQVTQMGQEVILRCVPISNHLYFYWYRQILGQKVEFLVSFYNNEISEKSEIFDDQFSVERPDGSNFTLKIRSTKLEDSAMYFCASSDPSGAHEQYFGPGTRLTVT.

The rearrangement joins TRBV30 to TRBJ2-7, with D unclear. The V and J ends lost 1 base and 5 bases respectively, with 6 bases between them. Germline lookup yields CDR1 GTSNPN and CDR2 SVGIG (reference sequence). This CDR3 is built from 11 residues. Here the CDR3 DNA reads TGTGCCTGGAGTGGGCAACACGAGCAGTACTTC. Its translation: CAWSGQHEQYF.

This clone was recorded a few times. This chain connects TRBV6-2 or TRBV6-3 to TRBJ2-7; the D gene is possibly TRBD2 (6 bases). Trimming pared 6 bases from V and 6 bases from J, leaving 15 bases between. Germline V gives CDR1 MNHEY, CDR2 SVGEGT. The CDR3 has 13 residues. CDR3 coding DNA: TGTGCCAGCAGCGCAAATGGCGGGATCGAGCAGTACTTC. Protein: CASSANGGIEQYF.

This clone was seen a single time. This chain joins TRBV27 and TRBJ2-3; 8 positions match TRBD1. Germline assignment: CDR1 MNHEY and CDR2 SMNVEV (reference sequence). The CDR3 has 13 amino acids. Germline trimming cut 6 bases from V and 5 bases from J; bases unmatched to any gene: 4. CDR3 sequence: CASSDRGGDTQYF. CDR3 coding DNA: TGTGCCAGCAGCGACAGGGGCGGAGATACGCAGTATTTT.

For the CDR3, the DNA is TGCGCCAGCAGCTTGGGCTCACAGGGGGGCGGGTACGAGCAGTACTTC. This translates into CASSLGSQGGGYEQYF. The V call is TRBV5-1, the J call TRBJ2-7; TRBD1 aligns across 8 bases. V lost 0 bases, J lost 4 bases, and 9 bases stayed unmatched. Germline CDR1 is SGHRS and CDR2 is YFSETQ. This CDR3 has 16 amino acids. Drawing the rest from reference TRBV5-1 and TRBJ2-7, the complete variable domain is KAGVTQTPRYLIKTRGQQVTLSCSPISGHRSVSWYQQTPGQGLQFLFEYFSETQRNKGNFPGRFSGRQFSNSRSEMNVSTLELGDSALYLCASSLGSQGGGYEQYFGPGTRLTVT.

This chain connects TRBV27 to TRBJ1-1; TRBD1 agrees at 7 bases. The germline V gene has CDR1 MNHEY and CDR2 SMNVEV (reference sequence). CDR3 length: 13 amino acids. Trimming at V came to 6 bases and at J to 2 bases, leaving 3 bases not matched to a gene. This CDR3 reads CASSYRGNTEAFF. The CDR3 region has the DNA TGTGCCAGCAGCTACAGGGGTAACACTGAAGCTTTCTTT.

The rearrangement links TRBV19 to TRBJ2-7; 7 nucleotides align to TRBD2. Per germline, CDR1 LNHDA and CDR2 SQIVND (reference sequence). Trimming removed 4 bases from V and 4 bases from J; junction bases left unmatched: 1. The CDR3 is 12 residues long. The CDR3 loop reads CASSSGSYEQYF. Here the CDR3 DNA reads TGTGCCAGTAGTAGCGGGAGTTACGAGCAGTACTTC.

The chain uses TRBV28 and TRBJ1-1; D gene unclear. In germline, CDR1 is MDHEN, CDR2 SYDVKM. Trimming shortened V by 2 bases and J by 5 bases, and 9 bases separated the two germline ends. CDR3 length: 13 amino acids. The CDR3 spells CASSLERDTEAFF. In nucleotides, the CDR3 is TGTGCCAGCAGTTTAGAGCGGGATACTGAAGCTTTCTTT.